The source of this TCR beta chain is a study of OX40 agonist ivuxolimab in advanced cancers. On the study more broadly: Ivuxolimab is an agonistic anti-OX40 (CD134) antibody, and patients were treated with it. Three partial responders included one hepatocellular carcinoma patient and two cutaneous melanoma patients.

Comment on this clone: What it binds is unknown.

The method was immunoSEQ multiplex PCR; TCRdb's version includes in-frame clones alone and lacks a portion of them. The table includes some 65,000 clones, roughly 85% detected once. Findings of the study overall: Low normalized T-cell clonal expansion was additionally recorded for some nonresponders.

CDR3 size: 15 residues. Between the trimmed V and J ends, which lost 0 bases and 6 bases, there was a span of 16 bases. CDR1 is SGDLS and CDR2 is YYNGEE in the germline V gene. This specimen consisted of CD4+ or CD8+ T cells sorted from blood, obtained in a trial of the OX40 agonist ivuxolimab. This TCR was recovered from an adult with an advanced solid tumor such as melanoma, head and neck, liver or kidney cancer. The chain couples TRBV9 to TRBJ2-7; D possibly corresponds to TRBD1 (5 bases). Here the CDR3 reads CASSVDGQGLGEQYF. DNA of the CDR3: TGTGCCAGCAGCGTAGATGGGCAGGGCCTAGGCGAGCAGTACTTC.